The 2 T cell receptor beta chains presented below share a single source sample, sequenced in a study of response to subunit inactivated influenza vaccine. One entry per CDR3 protein, called by TCRdb with MiXCR from the RT-PCR reads. Of 400,000 to 650,000 distinct CDR3 sequences detected, approximately 7.7% appear once; the ten largest clones hold roughly 14%. The sample in question was PBMCs from blood, obtained less than 30 months after vaccination. These receptors were collected from a man between 50 and 75 years old who received an inactivated influenza vaccine.

This clonotype was counted ten times or more. The chain employs TRBV18 and TRBJ1-4, with a weak D call TRBD1 (5 bases). Between the trimmed V and J ends, which lost 0 bases and 7 bases, there was a span of 12 bases. CDR1 KGHSH and CDR2 LQKENI come from the germline V gene. CDR3 size: 15 residues. CDR3 amino acids: CASSPPAGQAEKLFF. CDR3 sequence (DNA): TGTGCCAGCTCACCACCGGCAGGGCAGGCTGAAAAACTGTTTTTT.

This clonotype came up many times. The rearrangement uses TRBV14 and TRBJ1-4; D may be TRBD1 (6 bases). The V end was cut by 3 bases, the J end by 7 bases, with 18 bases between. Germline V gives CDR1 SGHDN, CDR2 FVKESK. This CDR3 comprises 16 residues. CDR3: CASSQLRDTRGEKLFF. In DNA, the CDR3 is TGTGCCAGCAGCCAGTTGCGGGACACCCGGGGTGAAAAACTGTTTTTT.